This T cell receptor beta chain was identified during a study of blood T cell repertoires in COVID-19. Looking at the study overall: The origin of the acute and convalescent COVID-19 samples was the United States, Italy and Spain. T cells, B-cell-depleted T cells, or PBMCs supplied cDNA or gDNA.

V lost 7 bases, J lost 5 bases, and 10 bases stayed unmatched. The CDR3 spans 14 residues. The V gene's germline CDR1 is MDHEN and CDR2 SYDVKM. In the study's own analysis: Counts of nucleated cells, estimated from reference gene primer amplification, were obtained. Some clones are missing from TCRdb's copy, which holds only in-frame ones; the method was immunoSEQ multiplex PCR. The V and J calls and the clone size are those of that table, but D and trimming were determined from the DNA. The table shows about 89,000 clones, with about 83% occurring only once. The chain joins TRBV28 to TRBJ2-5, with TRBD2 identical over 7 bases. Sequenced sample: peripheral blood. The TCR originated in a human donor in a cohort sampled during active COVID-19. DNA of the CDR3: TGTGCCAGCATCAAAGGGAGGGCCAGGGAGACCCAGTACTTC. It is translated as CASIKGRARETQYF.